This is a list of T cell receptor beta chains from one sample in a study of T cells in Graves' hyperthyroidism and ophthalmopathy. TCRdb reanalysed the multiplex PCR reads using MiXCR and keeps one entry per CDR3 protein. The sample carries roughly 290,000 distinct CDR3 sequences, about 15% recorded once. Sequences were obtained from blood. The receptors derive from a woman aged 60-70 years with Graves' ophthalmopathy. Each CDR3 is given with its conserved first and last residue. A D gene is named only where the DNA matches it firmly. Rows may omit the clone size; those that give it use once, few, many or a size class.

j_call clone_size v_call d_call cdr3_nt cdr3_aa
TRBJ2-7 few TRBV4-1 TRBD2 TGCGCCAGCAGCCTAAGTGCCCTAGCGGGGGGGTACAAGCAGTACTTC CASSLSALAGGYKQYF
TRBJ1-2 NA TRBV5-8 NA TGTGCCAGCAGCTTGGAAGGCGTTACCCTATATGGCTACACCTTC CASSLEGVTLYGYTF
TRBJ2-2 NA TRBV11-2 TRBD2 TGTGCCAGCAGCCCCATAGGACTAGCGGGTGGAACCGGGGAGCTGTTTTTT CASSPIGLAGGTGELFF
TRBJ1-5 many TRBV19 NA TGTGCCAGTACCCCCGAAAGGGAGAGGGGCAATCAGCCCCAGCATTTT CASTPERERGNQPQHF
TRBJ2-4 NA TRBV3-1 TRBD1 TGTGCCAGCTCGTGGATGAATCGACAGGGAGAGGGTATGGCCAAAAACATTCAGTACTTC CASSWMNRQGEGMAKNIQYF
TRBJ1-1 many TRBV7-8 TRBD1 TGTGCCAGCAGCTTGGACCCTATCGGACAGGGGAGAGGAGCTTTCTTT CASSLDPIGQGRGAFF
TRBJ2-7 many TRBV12-3/TRBV12-4 NA TGTGCCAGCAGTTATCGGGAATACTACGAGCAGTACTTC CASSYREYYEQYF
TRBJ2-1 many TRBV28 TRBD2 TGTGCCACCGTAGCGGGAGGGCTCAATGAGCAGTTCTTC CATVAGGLNEQFF
TRBJ2-3 many TRBV18 NA TGTGCCAGCTCCCCTGCAGGGAACACAGATACGCAGTATTTT CASSPAGNTDTQYF
TRBJ1-1 many TRBV7-2 TRBD1 TGTGCCAGCAGTCCTTTGGCAGGGGGCACTGAAGCTTTCTTT CASSPLAGGTEAFF
TRBJ2-5 NA TRBV7-2 NA TGTGCCAGCAGCATAAGTCAGAGGGAGACCCAGTACTTC CASSISQRETQYF
TRBJ1-1 once TRBV19 NA TGTGCCAGTAGTATAATGCAGGGTGAAGCTTTCTTT CASSIMQGEAFF
TRBJ2-1 NA TRBV4-3 TRBD2 TGCGCCAGCAGCCAAGGGGCGGGACTAGCGGTAAACAATGAGCAGTTCTTC CASSQGAGLAVNNEQFF
TRBJ2-1 many TRBV11-2 NA TGTGCCAGCAGCCCCAGGGCTGACAGCTCCTACAATGAGCAGTTCTTC CASSPRADSSYNEQFF
TRBJ2-5 few TRBV20-1 TRBD1 TGCAGTGCTATGACCCGGGACAGAACGTACTTC CSAMTRDRTYF
TRBJ2-5 many TRBV7-2 NA TGTGCCAGCTCACTGGGACAACAAGAGACCCAGTACTTC CASSLGQQETQYF
TRBJ1-2 many TRBV7-2 NA TGTGCCAGCAGCAAAGAAAGGGTTAGTGGCTACACCTTC CASSKERVSGYTF
TRBJ2-7 many TRBV5-1 TRBD2 TGCGCCAGCAGCTTGGCCTGGGGACTAGCGGTATACTCCTACGAGCAGTACTTC CASSLAWGLAVYSYEQYF
TRBJ2-7 many TRBV28 NA TGTGCCAGCAGACCTCTCTTTCGGTACGAGCAGTACTTC CASRPLFRYEQYF
TRBJ1-1 many TRBV29-1 NA TGCAGCGTTCTTTACTTTAGGGATACTGAAGCTTTCTTT CSVLYFRDTEAFF
TRBJ2-1 many TRBV6-1 NA TGTGCCAGCTATGGACAGTACAATGAGCAGTTCTTC CASYGQYNEQFF
TRBJ2-7 many TRBV12-3/TRBV12-4 NA TGTGCCAGCAGTTTAAGTTCGGGTGTTTACGAGCAGTACTTC CASSLSSGVYEQYF
TRBJ1-1 many TRBV7-9 NA TGTGCCAGCAGCTTAGTCCGATATACTAACACTGAAGCTTTCTTT CASSLVRYTNTEAFF
TRBJ2-7 many TRBV28 NA TGTGCCAGCAGCCGGCTTCTGAGGGAGCAGTACTTC CASSRLLREQYF
TRBJ1-1 many TRBV5-1 NA TGCGCCAGCAGCGTGGACAAATACACTGAAGCTTTCTTT CASSVDKYTEAFF
TRBJ1-1 many TRBV28 NA TGTGCCAGCAGCCCGGGGGACAAAATAGACACTGAAGCTTTCTTT CASSPGDKIDTEAFF
TRBJ2-1 many TRBV7-2 NA TGTGCCAGCAGCCCATACTCATACTCCTACAATGAGCAGTTCTTC CASSPYSYSYNEQFF
TRBJ2-1 NA TRBV5-5 NA TGTGCCAGCAGCTACGGGGTTAGCTCCTACAATGAGCAGTTCTTC CASSYGVSSYNEQFF
TRBJ1-5 few TRBV28 NA TGTGCCAGCGGACACCGGACAGACAATCAGCCCCAGCATTTT CASGHRTDNQPQHF
TRBJ2-3 many TRBV10-3 NA TGTGCCGTCTACCGGGACGGAGCTAGCACAGATACGCAGTATTTT CAVYRDGASTDTQYF
TRBJ1-1 NA TRBV20-1 TRBD1 TGCAGTGCTACAAGGGGACAGGGAAAAGCTTTCTTT CSATRGQGKAFF
TRBJ1-1 many TRBV3-1 NA TGTGCCAGCAGCCACCTACAGGGAGGTTGGTCTGGAGCTTTCTTT CASSHLQGGWSGAFF
TRBJ2-1 NA TRBV20-1 NA TGCAGTGCTAGACTAGCTAATGGGAATGAGCAGTTCTTC CSARLANGNEQFF